The entry below describes one T cell receptor beta chain. This entry is derived from a study of blood T cell repertoires in COVID-19. Looking at the study overall: Samples of COVID-19 (acute and convalescent) were obtained from the United States, Italy and Spain.

Data came from immunoSEQ multiplex PCR; TCRdb stores just in-frame clones and leaves some out. In the table there are roughly 70,000 clones, 70% to 80% of which are singletons. Seattle's enrolled individuals joined amid active infection and were then monitored longitudinally. Per the germline V gene, CDR1 is LNHNV and CDR2 is YYDKDF (reference sequence). The CDR3 contains 16 residues. V was pared by 1 base and J by 4 bases, with 14 bases between. The J gene is TRBJ2-1, the V gene TRBV15, with a possible D match to TRBD1 (5 bases). The sample taken for sequencing was peripheral blood. The TCR comes from a man between 65 and 85 years old with COVID-19, enrolled during active disease. The CDR3 nucleotides are TGTGCCACCAGCAGAGTAGGGGCCACCCTTTACAATGAGCAGTTCTTC. Amino acid sequence: CATSRVGATLYNEQFF.